This TCR beta chain was obtained from a study of post-analysis software for immune sequencing data. Study outcomes and limitations: In patients, about five TRBV segments were more frequent than in controls, with TRBV5-6, TRBV5-1 and TRBV20-1 among them.

With V trimmed by 5 bases and J by 7 bases, 8 bases remained unmatched. Germline V lookup: CDR1 MNHEY, CDR2 SVGAGI. This CDR3 is 15 amino acids long. The table lists this clonotype with a few counts. Its specificity is unknown. Tagging with unique molecular identifiers was a feature of the TCR beta cDNA libraries. TCRdb re-called the PCR reads through MiXCR, storing one row per CDR3 protein. This table has roughly 580,000 distinct CDR3 sequences, about 44% appearing once. The chain combines TRBV6-5 with TRBJ1-2; TRBD1 agrees at 12 bases. The sequence was collected from a girl between 10 and 17 years old with multiple sclerosis. The sequenced material came from blood. CDR3 amino acids: CASSRSGQGARGYTF. Written as DNA, the CDR3 is TGTGCCAGCAGTAGATCGGGACAGGGGGCGCGTGGCTACACCTTC.